This T cell receptor (beta chain) was observed in a study of PD-1 blockade in classical Hodgkin lymphoma. Exposure to brentuximab vedotin varied, and each patient had relapsed following autologous stem cell transplantation. Responses achieved at best were complete response, partial response or progressive disease. Study outcomes and limitations: The diversity seen at baseline in complete responders resembled that of newly diagnosed patients.

Regarding this clone: Its antigen is currently unknown.

The V and J ends lost 0 bases and 4 bases respectively, with 6 bases between them. This CDR3 is 13 amino acids long. In germline, CDR1 is SGHTA, CDR2 FQGNSA. Profiling relied on immunoSEQ multiplex PCR, and the TCRdb table lists in-frame clones only, not all of them. This sample carries about 36,000 clones, roughly three quarters of them seen once, and the ten largest clones take 13% to 15%. The TCR was taken from a human donor with classical Hodgkin lymphoma. The gene calls are TRBV7-2 and TRBJ1-1; maybe TRBD1 (5 bases). Sequencing used peripheral blood mononuclear cells (PBMCs), obtained before the second cycle of nivolumab. The CDR3: CASSLAGVTEAFF. The CDR3 nucleotides are TGTGCCAGCAGCTTAGCGGGGGTCACTGAAGCTTTCTTT.